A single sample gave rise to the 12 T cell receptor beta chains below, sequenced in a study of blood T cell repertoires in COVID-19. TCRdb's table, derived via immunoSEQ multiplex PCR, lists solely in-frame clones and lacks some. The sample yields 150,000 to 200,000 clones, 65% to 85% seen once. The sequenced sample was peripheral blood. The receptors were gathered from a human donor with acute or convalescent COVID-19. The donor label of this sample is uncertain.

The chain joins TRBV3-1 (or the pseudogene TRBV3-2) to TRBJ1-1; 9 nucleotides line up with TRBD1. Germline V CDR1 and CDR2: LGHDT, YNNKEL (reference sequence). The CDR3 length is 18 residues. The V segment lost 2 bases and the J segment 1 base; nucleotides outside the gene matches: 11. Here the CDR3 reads CASSQWGDRGYPNTEAFF. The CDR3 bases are TGTGCCAGCAGCCAATGGGGAGACAGGGGGTATCCGAACACTGAAGCTTTCTTT.

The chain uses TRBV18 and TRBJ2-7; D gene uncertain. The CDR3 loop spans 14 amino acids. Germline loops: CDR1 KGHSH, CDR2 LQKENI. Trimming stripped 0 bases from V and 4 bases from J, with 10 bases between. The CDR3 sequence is CASSPPNSRYEQYF. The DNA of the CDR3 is TGTGCCAGCTCACCACCTAATAGCCGGTACGAGCAGTACTTC.

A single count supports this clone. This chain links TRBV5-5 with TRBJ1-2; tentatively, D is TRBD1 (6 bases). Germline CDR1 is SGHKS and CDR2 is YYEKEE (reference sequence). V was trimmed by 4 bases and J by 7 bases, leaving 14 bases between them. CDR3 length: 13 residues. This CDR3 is CASSPAGDSGYTF. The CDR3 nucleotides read TGTGCCAGCAGCCCAGCAGGGGATTCTGGCTACACCTTC.

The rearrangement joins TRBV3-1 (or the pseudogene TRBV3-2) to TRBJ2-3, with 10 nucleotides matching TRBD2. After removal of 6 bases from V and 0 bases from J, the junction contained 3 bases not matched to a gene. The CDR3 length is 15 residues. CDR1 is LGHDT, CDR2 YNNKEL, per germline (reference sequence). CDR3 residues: CASSVLAGSTDTQYF. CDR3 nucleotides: TGTGCCAGCAGTGTACTAGCGGGGAGCACAGATACGCAGTATTTT.

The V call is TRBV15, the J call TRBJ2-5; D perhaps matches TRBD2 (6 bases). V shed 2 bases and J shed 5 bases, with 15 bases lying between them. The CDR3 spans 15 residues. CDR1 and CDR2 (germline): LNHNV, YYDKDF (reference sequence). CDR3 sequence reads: CATSRLIQGGETQYF. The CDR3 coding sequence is TGTGCCACCAGCAGATTAATCCAGGGAGGCGAGACCCAGTACTTC.

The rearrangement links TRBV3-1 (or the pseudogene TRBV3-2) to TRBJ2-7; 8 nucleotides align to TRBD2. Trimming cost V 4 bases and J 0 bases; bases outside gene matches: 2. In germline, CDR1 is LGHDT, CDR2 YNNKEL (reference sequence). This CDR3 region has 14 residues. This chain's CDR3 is CASSLSGASYEQYF. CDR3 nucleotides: TGTGCCAGCAGCCTTAGCGGGGCCTCCTACGAGCAGTACTTC.

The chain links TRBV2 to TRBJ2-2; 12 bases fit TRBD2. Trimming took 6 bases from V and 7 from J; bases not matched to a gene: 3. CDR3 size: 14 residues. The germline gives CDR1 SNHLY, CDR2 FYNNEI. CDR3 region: CASSPSGRVGELFF. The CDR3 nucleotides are TGTGCCAGCAGCCCTAGCGGGAGGGTCGGGGAGCTGTTTTTT.

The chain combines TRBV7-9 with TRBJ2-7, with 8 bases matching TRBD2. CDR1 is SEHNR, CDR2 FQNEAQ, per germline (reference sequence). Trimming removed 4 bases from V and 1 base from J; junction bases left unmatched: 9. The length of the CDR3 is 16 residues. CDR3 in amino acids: CASSSSSGSGSYEQYF. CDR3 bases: TGTGCCAGCAGCTCCTCTAGCGGGTCAGGGTCCTACGAGCAGTACTTC.

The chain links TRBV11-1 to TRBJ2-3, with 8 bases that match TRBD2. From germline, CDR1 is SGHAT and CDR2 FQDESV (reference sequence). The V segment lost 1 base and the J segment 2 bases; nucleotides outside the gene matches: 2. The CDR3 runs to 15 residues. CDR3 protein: CASSLGTSNTDTQYF. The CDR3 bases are TGTGCCAGCAGCTTAGGGACTAGCAACACAGATACGCAGTATTTT.

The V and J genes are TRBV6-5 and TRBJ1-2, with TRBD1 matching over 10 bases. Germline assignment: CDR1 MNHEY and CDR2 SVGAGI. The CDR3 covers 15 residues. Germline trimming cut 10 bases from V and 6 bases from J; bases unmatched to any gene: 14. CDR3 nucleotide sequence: TGTGCCAATAACCGGGACAGGGGAGTCTCCAATGGCTACACCTTC. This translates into CANNRDRGVSNGYTF.

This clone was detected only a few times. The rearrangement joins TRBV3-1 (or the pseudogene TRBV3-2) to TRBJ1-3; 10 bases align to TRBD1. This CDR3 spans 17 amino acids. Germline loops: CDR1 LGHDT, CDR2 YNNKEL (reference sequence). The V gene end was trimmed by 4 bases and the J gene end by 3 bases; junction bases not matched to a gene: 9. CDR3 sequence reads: CASSPKWTGGYGNTIYF. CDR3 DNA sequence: TGTGCCAGCAGCCCCAAATGGACAGGGGGGTATGGAAACACCATATATTTT.

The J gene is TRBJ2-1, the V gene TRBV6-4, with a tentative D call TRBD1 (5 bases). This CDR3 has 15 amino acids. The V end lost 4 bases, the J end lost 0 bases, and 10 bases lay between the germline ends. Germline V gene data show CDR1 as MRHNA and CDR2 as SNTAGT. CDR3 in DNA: TGTGCCAGCAGTGTCGACAGAGGCTCCTACAATGAGCAGTTCTTC. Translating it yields CASSVDRGSYNEQFF.